This T cell receptor beta chain was captured in a study of Ad26.COV2.S vaccination and SARS-CoV-2 variants. Background on the study: By the intramuscular route, Ad26.COV2.S was given once, or twice 56 days apart.

Using immunoSEQ multiplex PCR, the repertoire was profiled, and TCRdb retains in-frame clones only, with some absent. Altogether around 370,000 clones are present, approximately 84% being singletons, with the ten largest covering 3.3%. The sample's treatment: roughly 19 received Ad26.COV2.S at low or high dose, single or two shots; 5 received placebo; per-sample allocation not given. The investigators took samples on day 63 after the first vaccine or placebo injection. What was given as vaccine was an Ad26 vector encoding Wuhan-strain SARS-CoV-2 spike. With regard to this clone: Its specificity is not known.

Study observations and caveats: Researchers reported similar non-spike TCR breadth in vaccine and placebo recipients. Substantial breadth was reportedly displayed by spike-specific CD8+ and CD4+ T cell responses after vaccination.

The germline V gene encodes CDR1 ENHRY and CDR2 SYGVKD. The CDR3 runs to 15 residues. Trimming took off 2 bases at V and 2 bases at J, with 12 bases between the two ends. The chain recombines TRBV10-3 with TRBJ1-2, with D possibly matching TRBD1 (6 bases). Material: peripheral blood, obtained in a trial of Ad26.COV2.S vaccine versus placebo. This sequence was found in a person between 18 and 65 years old who received the Ad26.COV2.S COVID-19 vaccine or a placebo. CDR3 region: CAISERPGANYGYTF. CDR3 nucleotide sequence: TGTGCCATCAGTGAGAGACCGGGGGCGAACTATGGCTACACCTTC.